One and the same sample provided the 12 T cell receptor beta chains below, sequenced in a study of a mutant IDH1 vaccine in newly diagnosed glioma. Sequencing used immunoSEQ multiplex PCR; TCRdb keeps in-frame clones, though not all of them. The repertoire holds tens of thousands of clones, with roughly 79% as singletons. Time point reported: week 35, safety follow-up. What each vaccine dose contained was 300 ug of mutant IDH1 20-mer peptide, accompanied by topical imiquimod. Antigens of these TCRs are unknown. Sequenced material: PBMCs, taken from a glioma patient whose treatment included an IDH1 peptide vaccine. These receptors were obtained from a man in his forties with glioma.

This sequence joins TRBV5-5 and TRBJ1-1; a weak D match, TRBD1 (6 bases). Trimming left V 0 bases short and J 5 bases short, with 11 bases between. The CDR3 has 14 amino acids. Germline V gene lookup returns CDR1 SGHKS and CDR2 YYEKEE (reference sequence). The CDR3 coding sequence is TGTGCCAGCAGCTTGGTGTTAGGGGGAACTGAAGCTTTCTTT. This sequence encodes CASSLVLGGTEAFF.

The chain couples TRBV6-5 to TRBJ2-2; D assignment may be TRBD1 or TRBD2 (5 bases each). The CDR3 contains 14 residues. V lost 6 bases and J 4 bases, leaving 12 bases between the germline ends. Germline CDR1 MNHEY, CDR2 SVGAGI. The CDR3 nucleotides are TGTGCCAGCAGGAGGGACGGACTCACCGGGGAGCTGTTTTTT. As protein: CASRRDGLTGELFF.

The rearrangement links TRBV20-1 to TRBJ2-5; the match to TRBD1 covers 8 bases. Germline-derived CDR1 and CDR2 are DFQATT and SNEGSKA (reference sequence). CDR3 length equals 11 residues. V trimming: 5 bases; J trimming: 5 bases; junction bases outside the gene matches: 1. CDR3 residues: CSARTGETQYF. The CDR3 DNA follows: TGCAGTGCTCGGACAGGGGAGACCCAGTACTTC.

The chain carries TRBV15 and TRBJ2-5, with 7 bases lining up with TRBD1. After removal of 1 base from V and 2 bases from J, the junction contained 4 bases not matched to a gene. Germline lookup yields CDR1 LNHNV and CDR2 YYDKDF (reference sequence). CDR3 length: 15 amino acids. The chain's CDR3 is CATSRGGTAQETQYF. The CDR3 DNA reads TGTGCCACCAGCAGAGGGGGGACAGCACAAGAGACCCAGTACTTC.

The chain is built from TRBV30 and TRBJ1-3; D not resolved. The ends were cut back, 2 bases at V and 1 base at J, with 9 bases in the middle. The V gene's germline CDR1 is GTSNPN and CDR2 SVGIG (reference sequence). CDR3 length equals 14 residues. The CDR3 is CAWSPVGSGNTIYF. For the CDR3, the DNA is TGTGCCTGGAGTCCCGTTGGTTCTGGAAACACCATATATTTT. The complete variable domain, with remaining parts taken from reference TRBV30 and TRBJ1-3, reads SQTIHQWPATLVQPVGSPLSLECTVEGTSNPNLYWYRQAAGRGLQLLFYSVGIGQISSEVPQNLSASRPQDRQFILSSKKLLLSDSGFYLCAWSPVGSGNTIYFGEGSWLTVV.

The chain joins TRBV6-5 to TRBJ1-2, with TRBD1 matching over 9 bases. The CDR3 consists of 15 residues. The trim removed 0 bases at V and 6 bases at J, leaving 5 bases unmatched. Germline V gene lookup returns CDR1 MNHEY and CDR2 SVGAGI. As DNA, the CDR3 is TGTGCCAGCAGTTACTCGGGACAGGGACGGCATGGCTACACCTTC. It specifies CASSYSGQGRHGYTF.

This chain uses TRBV5-4 with TRBJ1-3, with 7 positions matching TRBD1. The CDR3 is 18 residues long. Trimming took 2 bases from V and 0 from J; bases not matched to a gene: 11. Germline V gene lookup returns CDR1 SGHNT and CDR2 YYREEE (reference sequence). The CDR3 bases are TGTGCCAGCAGCTTATTCGGGACAGCGGACCTCTCTGGAAACACCATATATTTT. It yields the protein CASSLFGTADLSGNTIYF.

V and J are TRBV4-3 and TRBJ2-7; D ambiguous. CDR1 and CDR2 from the germline V gene are LGHNA and YSLEER. The CDR3 spans 14 residues. V was cut by 0 bases and J by 1 base, with 7 bases left in between. This chain's CDR3 is CASSQDPVSYEQYF. The CDR3 DNA is TGCGCCAGCAGCCAAGATCCCGTTTCCTACGAGCAGTACTTC.

The table lists this clone with a few counts. The chain is built from TRBV19 and TRBJ2-2; perhaps TRBD2 as D (5 bases). The CDR3 consists of 14 residues. V was clipped by 0 bases and J by 5 bases, with 7 bases between them. CDR1 is LNHDA, CDR2 SQIVND, per germline (reference sequence). CDR3 residues: CASSIDRGTGELFF. For the CDR3, the DNA is TGTGCCAGTAGTATAGATCGCGGGACCGGGGAGCTGTTTTTT.

This rearrangement joins TRBV13 to TRBJ2-7; D gene ambiguous. The CDR3 is 13 amino acids. Trimming took off 5 bases at V and 3 bases at J, with 11 bases between the two ends. CDR1 PRHDT and CDR2 FYEKMQ come from the germline V gene (reference sequence). The CDR3 region has the DNA TGTGCCAGCAGCCCCCCCCGTGACTACGAGCAGTACTTC. Its translation is CASSPPRDYEQYF.

The sample holds a few counts of this clone. The CDR3 is CASSQTRTGHEQYF. The CDR3 nucleotides are TGCGCCAGCAGCCAAACAAGAACCGGCCACGAGCAGTACTTC. This chain connects TRBV4-3 to TRBJ2-7, with D unclear. The germline gives CDR1 LGHNA, CDR2 YSLEER. The CDR3 is 14 amino acids. Trimming took 2 bases from V and 5 from J, leaving 13 bases between them.

The chain combines TRBV10-3 with TRBJ1-3; a possible D gene is TRBD1 (5 bases). This CDR3 is 16 amino acids long. Trimming removed 4 bases from V and 7 bases from J, with 20 bases in between. CDR1 is ENHRY and CDR2 is SYGVKD in the germline V gene. In DNA, the CDR3 is TGTGCCATCAGTGCATCAAAGGGGACCCTTAGGAACACCATATATTTT. Residues: CAISASKGTLRNTIYF.